A single sample is the source of the 7 T cell receptor beta chains below, sequenced in a study of metastatic and nonmetastatic thyroid tumors. Not a single patient had been given any form of treatment at any point before undergoing thyroid surgery. TCRdb re-called the PCR reads via MiXCR. Of about 28,000 clones detected, roughly 17% appear once; the ten largest clones hold 4% to 5.5%. Input material: blood. The receptor set was obtained from a female donor with papillary thyroid cancer or a benign thyroid nodule (not recorded which). Some clones in this sample may be carry-over from other donors' samples.

This clone was detected ten times or more. This sequence joins TRBV2 and TRBJ1-1; the D gene is possibly TRBD1 (5 bases). The CDR3 loop spans 13 amino acids. V lost 3 bases, J lost 6 bases, and 11 bases lay in between. CDR1 SNHLY and CDR2 FYNNEI come from the germline V gene. The CDR3 loop reads CASSDQGLAEAFF. The CDR3 DNA follows: TGTGCCAGCAGTGATCAGGGTCTAGCTGAAGCTTTCTTT.

The table lists this clone with many counts. V is TRBV20-1 and J is TRBJ2-7; TRBD2 aligns across 10 bases. Germline CDR1 reads DFQATT; CDR2 reads SNEGSKA (reference sequence). V trimming: 6 bases; J trimming: 1 base; junction bases outside the gene matches: 6. This CDR3 is built from 14 residues. CDR3 coding DNA: TGCAGTGCCTTAGGACTAGCGGAGTCCTACGAGCAGTACTTC. This sequence encodes CSALGLAESYEQYF.

The V gene is TRBV7-2, the J gene TRBJ2-7; the D is unclear. V was clipped by 4 bases and J by 4 bases, with 8 bases between them. The CDR3 has 12 residues. Germline-derived CDR1 and CDR2 are SGHTA and FQGNSA. The chain's CDR3 is CASSWNPYEQYF. The CDR3, as DNA: TGTGCCAGCAGCTGGAATCCATACGAGCAGTACTTC.

This clone has ten or more counts. The genes are TRBV7-8 and TRBJ1-3, with D possibly being TRBD1 (6 bases). The CDR3 covers 15 residues. Germline lookup yields CDR1 SGHVS and CDR2 FQNEAQ. Between the trimmed V and J ends, which lost 5 bases and 1 base, there was a span of 12 bases. The DNA of the CDR3 is TGTGCCAGCAGCCCCGGAGGGGGATCTGGAAACACCATATATTTT. Its protein product is CASSPGGGSGNTIYF.

This clone was recorded many times. J is TRBJ2-5 and V is TRBV4-1; D remains unclear. The V end was cut by 1 base, the J end by 5 bases, with 8 bases between. The CDR3 loop spans 13 amino acids. The germline gives CDR1 MGHRA, CDR2 YSYEKL. The CDR3 DNA sequence: TGCGCCAGCAGCCAAGCGGCCTCGGAGACCCAGTACTTC. Encoded protein: CASSQAASETQYF.

The sample holds many counts of this clone. As DNA, the CDR3 is TGTGCCAGCAGTTTATGGCGGGAGGTAAATGAGCAGTTCTTC. This translates into CASSLWREVNEQFF. The chain employs TRBV28 and TRBJ2-1; TRBD2 matches 8 bases. J was trimmed by 7 bases and V by 0 bases; bases with no gene match: 2. Germline CDR1 and CDR2: MDHEN and SYDVKM. CDR3 length equals 14 residues. Based on the CDR3 plus reference TRBV28 and TRBJ2-1, the full variable domain is DVKVTQSSRYLVKRTGEKVFLECVQDMDHENMFWYRQDPGLGLRLIYFSYDVKMKEKGDIPEGYSVSREKKERFSLILESASTNQTSMYLCASSLWREVNEQFFGPGTRLTVL.

This clone is labeled as large. The rearrangement links TRBV11-2 to TRBJ2-5; D gene unclear. The V and J ends lost 1 base and 3 bases respectively, with 12 bases between them. CDR3 size: 15 residues. Germline loops: CDR1 SGHAT, CDR2 FQNNGV. CDR3 region: CASSLVFSFEETQYF. The CDR3 coding sequence is TGTGCCAGCAGCTTAGTTTTTAGTTTCGAAGAGACCCAGTACTTC.